Below, 20 T cell receptor beta chains from the same sample are listed, as sequenced in a study of immune evolution from preneoplasia to lung adenocarcinoma. The assay was immunoSEQ multiplex PCR, and TCRdb's table has in-frame clones only and misses some. The repertoire holds about 4,300 clones, with 65% to 75% as singletons. The specimen sequenced was FFPE adjacent normal lung tissue. These TCRs come from a person aged 55 to 79 with lung adenocarcinoma.

The chain couples TRBV27 to TRBJ1-2; 7 bases fit TRBD1. The germline V gene encodes CDR1 MNHEY and CDR2 SMNVEV (reference sequence). The V segment lost 4 bases and the J segment 7 bases; nucleotides outside the gene matches: 9. This CDR3 spans 14 amino acids. CDR3 sequence: CASSSGTVGGGYTF. The CDR3 nucleotides read TGTGCCAGCAGTTCCGGGACAGTCGGGGGTGGCTACACCTTC.

The chain joins TRBV19 to TRBJ2-7; TRBD1 aligns across 7 bases. Trimming cost V 2 bases and J 3 bases; bases outside gene matches: 10. The CDR3 is made up of 16 amino acids. The germline CDR1 and CDR2 sequences are LNHDA and SQIVND (reference sequence). The CDR3 DNA follows: TGTGCCAGTAGTATATCCGGGACAGCTATGGACTACGAGCAGTACTTC. Translating gives CASSISGTAMDYEQYF.

The genes are TRBV5-5 and TRBJ2-6; the D gene could be TRBD1 or TRBD2 (5 bases each). V lost 3 bases and J lost 0, with 13 bases in between. The CDR3 has 17 residues. Germline CDR1 is SGHKS and CDR2 is YYEKEE (reference sequence). DNA of the CDR3: TGTGCCAGCAGCTCCCGGGACGGCCCCTCTGGGGCCAACGTCCTGACTTTC. Its protein product is CASSSRDGPSGANVLTF.

The chain links TRBV6-5 to TRBJ2-7, with TRBD2 matching 8 bases. The germline V gene encodes CDR1 MNHEY and CDR2 SVGAGI. The CDR3 contains 14 residues. Germline trimming cut 2 bases from V and 2 bases from J; bases unmatched to any gene: 2. CDR3 DNA: TGTGCCAGCAGTTACACTAGCGGAGCCTACGAGCAGTACTTC. Amino acids: CASSYTSGAYEQYF.

About this clone: The sample has other DNA sequences that encode this CDR3 too. This chain uses TRBV28 with TRBJ2-7, with 8 bases identical to TRBD2. The CDR3 consists of 13 residues. Germline values: CDR1 MDHEN, CDR2 SYDVKM. J was trimmed by 4 bases and V by 6 bases; bases with no gene match: 5. The DNA for the CDR3 is TGTGCCAGCAGGACGGGAGGGAGGTACGAGCAGTACTTC. Encoded protein: CASRTGGRYEQYF.

CDR3 sequence reads: CASSPTGPDYGYTF. For the CDR3, the DNA is TGTGCCAGCAGCCCAACAGGCCCGGACTATGGCTACACCTTC. V is TRBV7-8 and J is TRBJ1-2; a weak D match, TRBD1 (5 bases). The V and J ends lost 5 bases and 3 bases respectively, with 13 bases between them. Looked up from germline, CDR1 is SGHVS and CDR2 is FQNEAQ. This CDR3 contains 14 residues.

This chain links TRBV7-9 with TRBJ1-4; 7 bases line up with TRBD1. Germline V gene sequence: CDR1 SEHNR, CDR2 FQNEAQ (reference sequence). After removal of 4 bases from V and 11 bases from J, the junction contained 7 bases not matched to a gene. The CDR3 covers 13 residues. The CDR3 reads CASSSSQGDKLFF. The CDR3 DNA reads TGTGCCAGCAGCTCCTCCCAGGGGGATAAACTGTTTTTT.

This CDR3 is CASSLPGINEKLFF. CDR3 DNA: TGTGCCAGCAGTTTACCAGGGATTAATGAAAAACTGTTTTTT. V and J are TRBV28 and TRBJ1-4; the D gene is possibly TRBD1 (5 bases). CDR3 length: 14 residues. V was shortened by 2 bases and J by 4 bases, with 8 bases between the two germline ends. Germline CDR1 is MDHEN and CDR2 is SYDVKM.

This sequence joins TRBV5-4 and TRBJ2-3; D is perhaps TRBD2 (5 bases). Trimming shortened V by 2 bases and J by 6 bases, and 16 bases separated the two germline ends. Germline-derived CDR1 and CDR2 are SGHNT and YYREEE (reference sequence). The CDR3 covers 15 residues. CDR3: CASSLTSMGSDTQYF. CDR3 sequence (DNA): TGTGCCAGCAGCTTAACGAGTATGGGGAGTGATACGCAGTATTTT.

This chain links TRBV2 with TRBJ1-5; TRBD1 matches 7 bases. This CDR3 is built from 15 residues. Germline loops: CDR1 SNHLY, CDR2 FYNNEI. Trimming removed 5 bases from V and 5 bases from J; junction bases left unmatched: 9. The DNA for the CDR3 is TGTGCCAGCAGTTCATTTCGACAGGGCTATCAGCCCCAGCATTTT. Residues: CASSSFRQGYQPQHF.

The V call is TRBV6-5, the J call TRBJ1-3; weak D call: TRBD1 (5 bases). V was trimmed by 8 bases and J by 7 bases, leaving 21 bases between them. CDR1 and CDR2 from the germline V gene are MNHEY and SVGAGI. This CDR3 has 15 amino acids. CDR3 nucleotide sequence: TGTGCCAGCGGTAGGGACGGAGTTAATCGCAACACCATATATTTT. Its translation is CASGRDGVNRNTIYF.

The chain uses TRBV6-6 and TRBJ2-7; 8 bases are a match to TRBD1. Trimming removed 4 bases from V and 7 bases from J; junction bases left unmatched: 9. CDR1 MNHNY and CDR2 SVGAGI come from the germline V gene (reference sequence). The CDR3 runs to 14 residues. The CDR3 DNA sequence: TGTGCCAGCAGTTCGGCAGGGGGCTTGTTGGAGCAGTACTTC. Translation: CASSSAGGLLEQYF.

The gene calls are TRBV11-3 and TRBJ2-7; tentative D call: TRBD2 (6 bases). CDR1 SGHNT and CDR2 YENEEA come from the germline V gene. V shed 8 bases and J shed 7 bases, with 15 bases lying between them. The CDR3 runs to 12 residues. CDR3 sequence (DNA): TGTGCCAGCCGAGGAGGGTTGAGGGAGCAGTACTTC. As protein: CASRGGLREQYF.

The J gene is TRBJ1-4, the V gene TRBV16; no firm D call. The CDR3 has 15 amino acids. Trimming took off 0 bases at V and 0 bases at J, with 5 bases between the two ends. Germline V CDR1 and CDR2: KGHSY, FQNENV. In DNA, the CDR3 is TGTGCCAGCAGCCAATCAACTCCAACTAATGAAAAACTGTTTTTT. This sequence encodes CASSQSTPTNEKLFF.

This rearrangement joins TRBV5-6 to TRBJ2-1; TRBD2 matches at 9 bases. Trimming removed 3 bases from V and 3 bases from J; junction bases left unmatched: 4. CDR1 is SGHDT, CDR2 YYEEEE, per germline. The CDR3 loop spans 15 amino acids. In DNA, the CDR3 is TGTGCCAGCAGCTCCCCTAGCGGGGACTACAATGAGCAGTTCTTC. It specifies CASSSPSGDYNEQFF.

V is TRBV4-1 and J is TRBJ2-5; perhaps D is TRBD1 or TRBD2 (6 bases each). This CDR3 has 13 amino acids. V gave up 3 bases and J gave up 5 bases, with 10 bases separating them. CDR1 MGHRA and CDR2 YSYEKL come from the germline V gene. The CDR3: CASSHGGPETQYF. CDR3 nucleotides: TGCGCCAGCAGCCATGGGGGGCCTGAGACCCAGTACTTC.

The rearrangement uses TRBV30 and TRBJ1-2; the match to TRBD1 covers 9 bases. CDR3 length equals 15 residues. Unmatched junction bases numbered 8, after V lost 2 bases and J lost 4 bases. Germline V gives CDR1 GTSNPN, CDR2 SVGIG (reference sequence). The CDR3 is CAWSSGGTGTYGYTF. In DNA form, the CDR3 reads TGTGCCTGGAGTTCGGGTGGGACAGGGACCTATGGCTACACCTTC.

V is TRBV5-1 and J is TRBJ2-5; 9 nucleotides line up with TRBD1. The CDR3 is 15 residues long. CDR1 and CDR2 (germline): SGHRS, YFSETQ. V lost 4 bases to trimming and J lost 3 bases; unmatched junction nucleotides: 7. DNA of the CDR3: TGCGCCAGCAGCATTCCGGGACAGGGTGAAGAGACCCAGTACTTC. Translation: CASSIPGQGEETQYF.

This clone was observed a single time. V is TRBV6-5 and J is TRBJ2-7; D is possibly TRBD2 (6 bases). V was pared by 2 bases and J by 7 bases, with 12 bases between. Germline CDR1 reads MNHEY; CDR2 reads SVGAGI. The CDR3 covers 13 residues. The CDR3 is CASSYESGGEQYF. CDR3 DNA sequence: TGTGCCAGCAGTTACGAGTCAGGAGGGGAGCAGTACTTC.

There are a few counts of this clone. The chain joins TRBV5-1 to TRBJ2-1; TRBD1 aligns across 7 bases. The CDR3 is 16 residues long. V lost 0 bases and J lost 4; bases outside the gene matches: 7. Germline V gene lookup returns CDR1 SGHRS and CDR2 YFSETQ. The CDR3 DNA follows: TGCGCCAGCAGCTTGGCGCCCGGGACAGAGTACAATGAGCAGTTCTTC. It is translated as CASSLAPGTEYNEQFF.